Presented here are 29 T cell receptor beta chains from one specimen sequenced in a study of cytomegalovirus exposure and HLA in healthy donors. The method was immunoSEQ multiplex PCR; TCRdb's version includes in-frame clones alone and lacks a portion of them. The table includes about 100,000 clones, under 85% detected once. Source material: PBMCs. The receptors come from a woman between 18 and 29 years old in good health and CMV-seronegative.

This chain connects TRBV5-6 to TRBJ1-5; a possible D gene is TRBD1 (6 bases). Germline loops: CDR1 SGHDT, CDR2 YYEEEE. Trimming left V 0 bases short and J 3 bases short, with 10 bases between. The CDR3 is 15 amino acids. This CDR3 is CASSLGTGSNQPQHF. CDR3 DNA sequence: TGTGCCAGCAGCTTGGGCACAGGGTCCAATCAGCCCCAGCATTTT.

The rearrangement uses TRBV30 and TRBJ2-6; 7 bases are shared with TRBD2. V dropped 2 bases and J dropped 2; count of bases not matched to a gene: 0. The CDR3 sequence is 14 residues long. Germline V gene data show CDR1 as GTSNPN and CDR2 as SVGIG (reference sequence). The CDR3 DNA follows: TGTGCCTGGAGTCGGGAGGCTGGGGCCAACGTCCTGACTTTC. Its translation is CAWSREAGANVLTF.

The CDR3 DNA is TGTGCCAGCAGTGCACAGGATAATCATAGCAATCAGCCCCAGCATTTT. Its translation is CASSAQDNHSNQPQHF. The chain carries TRBV25-1 and TRBJ1-5; perhaps TRBD1 as D (5 bases). Germline V gives CDR1 MGHDK, CDR2 SYGVNS. V lost 4 bases and J 0 bases, leaving 13 bases between the germline ends. This CDR3 region has 16 residues. Based on the CDR3 plus reference TRBV25-1 and TRBJ1-5, the full variable domain is EADIYQTPRYLVIGTGKKITLECSQTMGHDKMYWYQQDPGMELHLIHYSYGVNSTEKGDLSSESTVSRIRTEHFPLTLESARPSHTSQYLCASSAQDNHSNQPQHFGDGTRLSIL.

V gene TRBV28 combines with J gene TRBJ1-6; 8 bases are a match to TRBD1. Germline CDR1 and CDR2: MDHEN and SYDVKM. Losses at the gene ends were 4 bases for V and 5 bases for J; bases not matched to a gene: 10. The CDR3 has 17 residues. CDR3 amino acids: CASSSIRTGHNNSPLHF. The CDR3 DNA reads as TGTGCCAGCAGTTCCATTAGGACAGGGCACAATAATTCACCCCTCCACTTT.

The rearrangement uses TRBV14 and TRBJ1-1; 10 bases line up with TRBD1. Trimming removed 4 bases from V and 3 bases from J; junction bases left unmatched: 2. The CDR3 runs 14 residues. Germline CDR1 and CDR2: SGHDN and FVKESK. CDR3 loop: CASSRTGGDTEAFF. The CDR3 DNA reads as TGTGCCAGCAGCCGGACAGGGGGAGACACTGAAGCTTTCTTT.

The genes are TRBV5-1 and TRBJ2-1; TRBD1 agrees at 7 bases. CDR1 and CDR2 (germline): SGHRS, YFSETQ. The CDR3 extends over 13 amino acids. V was pared by 0 bases and J by 12 bases, with 6 bases of the junction left unmatched. The CDR3 nucleotides are TGCGCCAGCAGCTTGGAACAGGGGCGTGGGCAGTTCTTC. It yields the protein CASSLEQGRGQFF.

V gene TRBV9 combines with J gene TRBJ2-3, with D uncertain. With 4 bases removed from V and 2 bases from J, the gap between germline ends came to 14 bases. The CDR3 has 15 amino acids. Germline V lookup: CDR1 SGDLS, CDR2 YYNGEE. The CDR3 DNA sequence: TGTGCCAGCAGCACCGGTGCCCTCTCCACAGATACGCAGTATTTT. Translation: CASSTGALSTDTQYF. Variable domain in full (rest from reference TRBV9 and TRBJ2-3): DSGVTQTPKHLITATGQRVTLRCSPRSGDLSVYWYQQSLDQGLQFLIQYYNGEERAKGNILERFSAQQFPDLHSELNLSSLELGDSALYFCASSTGALSTDTQYFGPGTRLTVL.

The genes are TRBV20-1 and TRBJ2-7, with TRBD2 identical over 8 bases. V lost 8 bases to trimming and J lost 8 bases; unmatched junction nucleotides: 8. Germline-derived CDR1 and CDR2 are DFQATT and SNEGSKA (reference sequence). The CDR3 runs 11 residues. The CDR3 protein is CSRTRLAQQYF. CDR3 coding DNA: TGCAGTAGAACGCGACTAGCGCAGCAGTACTTC.

This sequence joins TRBV21-1 and TRBJ2-4; TRBD1 reflects the table's D call only, with no check against the DNA. TRBV21-1 is marked as a pseudogene. The CDR3 totals 17 residues. DNA of the CDR3: TGTGCCAGCAGCAAAGGAGGGGGCACCGGAGCCAAAAACATTCAGTACTTC. It specifies CASSKGGGTGAKNIQYF.

The J gene is TRBJ2-5, the V gene TRBV5-4; 7 nucleotides line up with TRBD2. The V and J ends lost 1 base and 0 bases, in that order; junction bases with no gene match: 3. The CDR3 is made up of 15 amino acids. Germline-derived CDR1 and CDR2 are SGHNT and YYREEE (reference sequence). CDR3: CASSLTSAYQETQYF. The DNA of the CDR3 is TGTGCCAGCAGCTTGACTAGCGCGTACCAAGAGACCCAGTACTTC.

The V call is TRBV10-3, the J call TRBJ1-1; 9 bases fit TRBD1. CDR1 is ENHRY and CDR2 is SYGVKD in the germline V gene. V was pared by 6 bases and J by 3 bases, with 5 bases of the junction left unmatched. This CDR3 is built from 14 residues. CDR3 region: CAISQDRGYTEAFF. In DNA, the CDR3 is TGTGCCATCAGCCAGGACAGGGGCTACACTGAAGCTTTCTTT.

The chain couples TRBV12-5 to TRBJ2-1; the match to TRBD2 covers 7 bases. After removal of 7 bases from V and 10 bases from J, the junction contained 4 bases not matched to a gene. Germline assignment: CDR1 LGHNT and CDR2 FRNRAP. The CDR3 contains 11 residues. CDR3 DNA sequence: TGTGCTAGTGCCCTAGCGGAGGAGCAGTTCTTC. Encoded protein: CASALAEEQFF.

The chain combines TRBV28 with TRBJ2-1; 7 bases agree with TRBD1. Trimming removed 5 bases from V and 4 bases from J; junction bases left unmatched: 5. The CDR3 sequence is 14 residues long. The V gene's germline CDR1 is MDHEN and CDR2 SYDVKM. The CDR3 nucleotides read TGTGCCAGCAGTCCCGGGACAGAATACAATGAGCAGTTCTTC. Its protein is CASSPGTEYNEQFF.

The chain employs TRBV6-5 and TRBJ1-6; D remains ambiguous. The CDR3 length is 11 residues. With 6 bases removed from V and 7 bases from J, the gap between germline ends came to 4 bases. Germline assignment: CDR1 MNHEY and CDR2 SVGAGI. The CDR3 nucleotides are TGTGCCAGCAGGTCGAATTCACCCCTCCACTTT. Translation: CASRSNSPLHF.

This clone was seen only once. This chain joins TRBV12-5 and TRBJ1-4, with 7 bases lining up with TRBD1. V was clipped by 4 bases and J by 4 bases; unmatched bases: 9. Germline V CDR1 and CDR2: LGHNT, FRNRAP. The CDR3 has 16 amino acids. CDR3 sequence reads: CASGSTAGQFNEKLFF. The CDR3 DNA reads as TGTGCTAGTGGTTCGACCGCGGGACAGTTTAATGAAAAACTGTTTTTT.

The V and J genes are TRBV6-5 and TRBJ1-5; TRBD1 might be the D (6 bases). The germline V gene encodes CDR1 MNHEY and CDR2 SVGAGI. V was shortened by 6 bases and J by 0 bases, with 9 bases between the two germline ends. The CDR3 covers 14 residues. This CDR3 reads CASRGGDSNQPQHF. The CDR3 DNA sequence: TGTGCCAGCAGAGGGGGGGATAGCAATCAGCCCCAGCATTTT.

In its sample, this clone was seen a few times. The V and J genes are TRBV2 and TRBJ1-5, with D maybe TRBD1 (5 bases). CDR1 is SNHLY and CDR2 is FYNNEI in the germline V gene. V was cut by 6 bases and J by 6 bases, with 21 bases left in between. CDR3 length equals 16 residues. The CDR3 DNA reads TGTGCCAGCAGCGACCCTGTGGGGGGTAAGGGTCAGCCCCAGCATTTT. Its protein product is CASSDPVGGKGQPQHF.

The chain recombines TRBV5-6 with TRBJ2-7, with 8 bases that match TRBD1. The V and J ends lost 2 bases and 2 bases, in that order; junction bases with no gene match: 0. CDR1 and CDR2 from the germline V gene are SGHDT and YYEEEE. CDR3 size: 13 residues. The CDR3 DNA reads TGTGCCAGCAGCTTACAGGGGGCCTACGAGCAGTACTTC. Protein sequence: CASSLQGAYEQYF. The entire variable domain, with the rest obtained from reference TRBV5-6 and TRBJ2-7, is as follows: DAGVTQSPTHLIKTRGQQVTLRCSPKSGHDTVSWYQQALGQGPQFIFQYYEEEERQRGNFPDRFSGHQFPNYSSELNVNALLLGDSALYLCASSLQGAYEQYFGPGTRLTVT.

V usage is TRBV5-4 and J usage is TRBJ2-5, with 8 bases identical to TRBD1. The length of the CDR3 is 15 residues. The V gene's germline CDR1 is SGHNT and CDR2 YYREEE (reference sequence). The V segment lost 1 base and the J segment 3 bases; nucleotides outside the gene matches: 5. In DNA form, the CDR3 reads TGTGCCAGCAGCTTGTTGGGACAGGCTAAAGAGACCCAGTACTTC. It encodes CASSLLGQAKETQYF.

The chain uses TRBV6-6 and TRBJ2-3; TRBD2 matches 7 bases. V lost 4 bases and J lost 2; bases outside the gene matches: 6. CDR1 and CDR2 from the germline V gene are MNHNY and SVGAGI (reference sequence). This CDR3 is built from 15 residues. The CDR3 loop is CASSSAAGITDTQYF. The CDR3 bases are TGTGCCAGCAGTTCGGCAGCGGGAATCACAGATACGCAGTATTTT.

V and J are TRBV6-1 and TRBJ2-2, with a tentative D call TRBD1 (6 bases). Germline assignment: CDR1 MNHNS and CDR2 SASEGT. Trimming shortened V by 8 bases and J by 2 bases, and 9 bases separated the two germline ends. The CDR3 has 13 amino acids. The CDR3 region has the DNA TGTGCCAGCTGGACAGTCAACACCGGGGAGCTGTTTTTT. As protein: CASWTVNTGELFF.

The rearrangement joins TRBV7-9 to TRBJ2-7; 7 bases match TRBD1. This CDR3 has 13 amino acids. CDR1 SEHNR and CDR2 FQNEAQ come from the germline V gene (reference sequence). J gave up 4 bases and V 9 bases, and 9 bases lay outside the gene matches. CDR3 DNA sequence: TGTGCCAGTCAGGGGGTAGTGGGATACGAGCAGTACTTC. Its translation: CASQGVVGYEQYF.

The chain recombines TRBV6-5 with TRBJ2-5; 12 bases agree with TRBD2. V shed 4 bases and J 3 bases; nucleotides not matched to a gene: 6. This CDR3 spans 16 amino acids. Germline-derived CDR1 and CDR2 are MNHEY and SVGAGI. CDR3 sequence reads: CASSSPLAGGKETQYF. The DNA of the CDR3 is TGTGCCAGCAGTTCCCCCCTAGCGGGGGGGAAAGAGACCCAGTACTTC.

The chain couples TRBV2 to TRBJ2-1; 9 nucleotides line up with TRBD1. CDR3 size: 13 residues. Trimming took 8 bases from V and 7 from J; bases not matched to a gene: 6. The germline CDR1 and CDR2 sequences are SNHLY and FYNNEI. The CDR3 loop is CASLQGAVNEQFF. In DNA, the CDR3 is TGTGCCAGCCTACAGGGGGCGGTAAATGAGCAGTTCTTC.

V is TRBV30 and J is TRBJ1-2, with 8 nucleotides matching TRBD1. CDR3 length equals 14 residues. V shed 2 bases, J shed 3 bases, and the junction held 5 bases outside the gene matches. The germline V gene encodes CDR1 GTSNPN and CDR2 SVGIG (reference sequence). The CDR3: CAWSKQGAYYGYTF. The DNA for the CDR3 is TGTGCCTGGAGTAAGCAGGGGGCATACTATGGCTACACCTTC.

The V call is TRBV5-6, the J call TRBJ2-7; possibly TRBD1 for D (7 bases). Trimming cost V 0 bases and J 2 bases, with 12 bases left between them. The CDR3 covers 15 residues. The V gene's germline CDR1 is SGHDT and CDR2 YYEEEE. The chain's CDR3 is CASSLVGRGAYEQYF. DNA of the CDR3: TGTGCCAGCAGCTTGGTAGGCAGGGGGGCCTACGAGCAGTACTTC.

This clone was recorded only once. The chain uses TRBV19 and TRBJ1-1; TRBD1 agrees at 8 bases. V shed 2 bases, J shed 1 base, and the junction held 15 bases outside the gene matches. The length of the CDR3 is 19 residues. Germline loops: CDR1 LNHDA, CDR2 SQIVND (reference sequence). The CDR3, as DNA: TGTGCCAGTAGTATATCCCCCGGGACAGGATTCTCAAAGAACACTGAAGCTTTCTTT. Translation gives CASSISPGTGFSKNTEAFF.

This clone was counted once. The V call is TRBV4-1, the J call TRBJ1-6; D is undetermined. Between the trimmed V and J ends, which lost 2 bases and 0 bases, there was a span of 14 bases. The germline CDR1 and CDR2 sequences are MGHRA and YSYEKL. The CDR3 totals 18 residues. CDR3 residues: CASSQLPPEFSYNSPLHF. The CDR3 DNA reads as TGCGCCAGCAGCCAACTACCGCCCGAGTTCTCCTATAATTCACCCCTCCACTTT.

The V call is TRBV6-5, the J call TRBJ1-4, with 7 nucleotides matching TRBD1. The CDR3 loop spans 15 amino acids. Losses at the gene ends were 6 bases for V and 8 bases for J; bases not matched to a gene: 12. CDR1 is MNHEY, CDR2 SVGAGI, per germline. The CDR3 DNA reads as TGTGCCAGCAGCCCTTCGGGCAGGGGGAGAGAAAAACTGTTTTTT. This sequence encodes CASSPSGRGREKLFF.